The source of this TCR beta chain is a study of T cell repertoires in cytomegalovirus infection. Study details: The authors relied on CMV epitopes, both recently identified HLA-C-restricted and well-studied HLA-B-restricted. Based on public TCR beta signatures, there were indications of CMV infection and of a matching HLA type.

The germline gives CDR1 MNHEY, CDR2 SVGAGI. The CDR3 is 16 amino acids. Trimming took 8 bases from V and 3 from J; bases not matched to a gene: 12. A single record per CDR3 protein comes from TCRdb applying MiXCR to the reads. The sample lists about 500,000 distinct CDR3 sequences; more than 30% were seen once. Comment on this clonotype: Its antigen is currently unknown.

Sample: cultured PBMCs, taken from culture after CMV antigen stimulation. This TCR derives from a human donor in good health (CMV status not recorded). Some clones in this sample may be carry-over from other donors' samples. The genes are TRBV6-5 and TRBJ2-3; TRBD2 matches 9 bases. The CDR3 is CASRVLRREGTDTQYF. The CDR3 coding sequence is TGTGCCAGCCGCGTTCTACGGCGGGAGGGAACAGATACGCAGTATTTT.